This entry lists 32 T cell receptor beta chains sequenced from one sample in a study of shared clonotypes between healthy human individuals (dated by TCRdb to the early 2020s). The protocol used for the library was the immunoSEQ multiplex PCR assay. Imported from immuneACCESS, the table was reduced by TCRdb to in-frame sequences with V and J called. These copies leave out some clones; in studies compared against another copy, an unresolved V gene accounts for under half, and the cause of the remainder is not known. For this sample there are roughly 2.5 million clones; roughly nine tenths appear just once. More than 0.12% of the sample lies in the top ten. Sequencing used naive CD4+ T cells sorted from blood. The cell subset or site label corresponds to: CD45RA+ positively selected. The receptors originated from a young man in good health.

The V and J genes are TRBV4-3 and TRBJ2-5; 9 nucleotides line up with TRBD1. CDR1 is LGHNA and CDR2 is YSLEER in the germline V gene. Trimming cost V 4 bases and J 5 bases; bases outside gene matches: 5. The CDR3 has 14 amino acids. Here the CDR3 DNA reads TGCGCCAGCAGCCCACAGGGGGCGGGGGAGACCCAGTACTTC. Protein: CASSPQGAGETQYF.

This chain links TRBV4-1 with TRBJ2-7; maybe TRBD2 (5 bases). Trimming took 1 base from V and 3 from J, leaving 13 bases between them. The CDR3 is 15 amino acids. Germline assignment: CDR1 MGHRA and CDR2 YSYEKL. The chain's CDR3 is CASSQGGLAIYEQYF. CDR3 DNA sequence: TGCGCCAGCAGCCAAGGAGGGCTAGCCATCTACGAGCAGTACTTC.

The chain employs TRBV29-1 and TRBJ1-5, with D possibly being TRBD1 (5 bases). In germline, CDR1 is SQVTM, CDR2 ANQGSEA. The CDR3 consists of 15 residues. Trimming removed 4 bases from V and 2 bases from J, with 15 bases in between. Here the CDR3 DNA reads TGCAGCGTTGTAGTGGTTGGGGACGGCAATCAGCCCCAGCATTTT. As protein: CSVVVVGDGNQPQHF.

The V and J genes are TRBV19 and TRBJ1-4, with D unresolved. The CDR3 contains 16 residues. Germline V gene lookup returns CDR1 LNHDA and CDR2 SQIVND (reference sequence). V was shortened by 6 bases and J by 2 bases, with 16 bases between the two germline ends. The CDR3 sequence is CASSRLAGSTNEKLFF. CDR3 in DNA: TGTGCCAGTAGCCGATTGGCCGGGTCTACTAATGAAAAACTGTTTTTT.

The V call is TRBV19, the J call TRBJ2-2, with 7 bases aligning to TRBD2. CDR3 length: 15 amino acids. V lost 5 bases to trimming and J lost 5 bases; unmatched junction nucleotides: 8. Germline V gene sequence: CDR1 LNHDA, CDR2 SQIVND (reference sequence). CDR3: CASSYLAVLTGELFF. DNA for the CDR3: TGTGCCAGTAGTTATCTAGCGGTCTTAACCGGGGAGCTGTTTTTT.

For this clone: This sample includes further DNA sequences coding for the same CDR3. The V and J genes are TRBV30 and TRBJ1-6, with 7 bases aligning to TRBD1. Trimming took 3 bases from V and 1 from J; bases not matched to a gene: 3. The CDR3 has 15 amino acids. CDR1 is GTSNPN and CDR2 is SVGIG in the germline V gene (reference sequence). CDR3 in DNA: TGTGCCTGGAGACCAGGGGGATCCTATAATTCACCCCTCCACTTT. Translated: CAWRPGGSYNSPLHF.

The rearrangement uses TRBV4-3 and TRBJ2-7; the D is unclear. Trimming cost V 1 base and J 4 bases, with 11 bases left between them. The CDR3 runs 14 residues. Germline V gene sequence: CDR1 LGHNA, CDR2 YSLEER. The CDR3 is CASSQVGYAYEQYF. The CDR3, as DNA: TGCGCCAGCAGCCAAGTGGGATACGCATACGAGCAGTACTTC.

This clone has a single count. This rearrangement joins TRBV30 to TRBJ1-5; D perhaps matches TRBD1 (5 bases). V was clipped by 2 bases and J by 7 bases, with 12 bases between them. The CDR3 has 13 residues. Looked up from germline, CDR1 is GTSNPN and CDR2 is SVGIG (reference sequence). CDR3 bases: TGTGCCTGGAGTATCGGGGGGAAACAGCCCCAGCATTTT. Translation: CAWSIGGKQPQHF. Drawing the rest from reference TRBV30 and TRBJ1-5, the complete variable domain is SQTIHQWPATLVQPVGSPLSLECTVEGTSNPNLYWYRQAAGRGLQLLFYSVGIGQISSEVPQNLSASRPQDRQFILSSKKLLLSDSGFYLCAWSIGGKQPQHFGDGTRLSIL.

The chain is built from TRBV7-9 and TRBJ2-3, with a possible D match to TRBD1 (6 bases). The V end lost 5 bases, the J end lost 4 bases, and 13 bases lay between the germline ends. From germline, CDR1 is SEHNR and CDR2 FQNEAQ (reference sequence). There are 14 residues in the CDR3. CDR3 protein: CASSRRQGSDTQYF. CDR3 nucleotide sequence: TGTGCCAGCAGCCGCCGCCAGGGGTCAGATACGCAGTATTTT.

This clone was seen a few times. This chain uses TRBV6-1 with TRBJ1-5, with D uncertain. With 10 bases removed from V and 0 bases from J, the gap between germline ends came to 16 bases. CDR1 and CDR2 (germline): MNHNS, SASEGT. There are 15 residues in the CDR3. The DNA for the CDR3 is TGTGCCACCGAACTCCAAGGGTTTAGCAATCAGCCCCAGCATTTT. This encodes CATELQGFSNQPQHF.

The chain couples TRBV5-4 to TRBJ1-1; perhaps TRBD1 as D (5 bases). The V and J ends lost 4 bases and 11 bases respectively, with 18 bases between them. Looked up from germline, CDR1 is SGHNT and CDR2 is YYREEE (reference sequence). The CDR3 is 13 residues long. This CDR3 reads CASSQPPGTNAFF. CDR3 nucleotides: TGTGCCAGCAGCCAACCCCCCGGGACGAATGCTTTCTTT.

As to this clone: Other DNA sequences in the sample encode the same CDR3. The chain employs TRBV7-2 and TRBJ2-7, with TRBD1 identical over 9 bases. The V and J ends lost 3 bases and 4 bases, in that order; junction bases with no gene match: 1. Germline CDR1 SGHTA, CDR2 FQGNSA. This CDR3 has 13 residues. CDR3 protein: CASSLTGGYEQYF. The CDR3 coding sequence is TGTGCCAGCAGCTTGACAGGGGGGTACGAGCAGTACTTC.

This rearrangement joins TRBV21-1 to TRBJ2-7; the table's D gene call, TRBD1, was not cross checked with the DNA. TRBV21-1 is a documented pseudogene. The CDR3 covers 23 residues. The DNA for the CDR3 is TGTGCCAGCACCAAAACGGCCAGCAAAGTCGCAAACCCGACAGGGGCCCAATTCTACGAGCAGTACTTC. Amino acids: CASTKTASKVANPTGAQFYEQYF.

The CDR3 sequence is CASTIGTHTQYF. CDR3 nucleotide sequence: TGTGCCAGCACTATTGGGACCCATACGCAGTATTTT. V usage is TRBV6-1 and J usage is TRBJ2-3; the D gene could be TRBD1 or TRBD2 (5 bases each). Trimming cost V 7 bases and J 7 bases, with 12 bases left between them. CDR1 and CDR2 from the germline V gene are MNHNS and SASEGT. The CDR3 loop spans 12 amino acids.

The chain recombines TRBV19 with TRBJ2-7, with a weak D call TRBD1 (6 bases). Germline CDR1 and CDR2: LNHDA and SQIVND (reference sequence). The CDR3 covers 16 residues. Trimming removed 2 bases at V and 4 bases at J, with 18 bases between. In nucleotides, the CDR3 is TGTGCCAGTAGTATAAAATATGCGACAGGTCGGTACGAGCAGTACTTC. It translates to CASSIKYATGRYEQYF.

In nucleotides, the CDR3 is TGTGCCAGCAGTGAATGGGGCGCAGATACGCAGTATTTT. It specifies CASSEWGADTQYF. V is TRBV2 and J is TRBJ2-3; TRBD1 is a possible D gene (5 bases). V gave up 2 bases and J gave up 4 bases, with 7 bases separating them. The CDR3 length is 13 residues. CDR1 SNHLY and CDR2 FYNNEI come from the germline V gene.

The chain recombines TRBV27 with TRBJ1-4; 9 bases agree with TRBD1. Trimming took 4 bases from V and 7 from J; bases not matched to a gene: 10. The CDR3 runs to 16 residues. The germline gives CDR1 MNHEY, CDR2 SMNVEV (reference sequence). CDR3 bases: TGTGCCAGCAGTTGGGGAACAGGGGGCTTAAGTGAAAAACTGTTTTTT. It encodes CASSWGTGGLSEKLFF.

The chain couples TRBV18 to TRBJ2-5; 7 bases align to TRBD2. V shed 6 bases, J shed 2 bases, and the junction held 3 bases outside the gene matches. From germline, CDR1 is KGHSH and CDR2 LQKENI. The CDR3 is 13 amino acids. The CDR3 nucleotides read TGTGCCAGCTCCGGGACTACTCAAGAGACCCAGTACTTC. This gives the protein CASSGTTQETQYF. Supplemented by reference TRBV18 and TRBJ2-5, the full variable domain reads NAGVMQNPRHLVRRRGQEARLRCSPMKGHSHVYWYRQLPEEGLKFMVYLQKENIIDESGMPKERFSAEFPKEGPSILRIQQVVRGDSAAYFCASSGTTQETQYFGPGTRLLVL.

The chain is built from TRBV28 and TRBJ2-3; the match to TRBD2 covers 7 bases. Looked up from germline, CDR1 is MDHEN and CDR2 is SYDVKM. This CDR3 is 16 amino acids long. J gave up 4 bases and V 5 bases, and 12 bases lay outside the gene matches. The CDR3 loop is CASSSLGRGSSDTQYF. The CDR3 bases are TGTGCCAGCAGTAGTCTGGGGCGGGGGTCTTCAGATACGCAGTATTTT. The whole variable domain, remainder taken from reference TRBV28 and TRBJ2-3, is DVKVTQSSRYLVKRTGEKVFLECVQDMDHENMFWYRQDPGLGLRLIYFSYDVKMKEKGDIPEGYSVSREKKERFSLILESASTNQTSMYLCASSSLGRGSSDTQYFGPGTRLTVL.

The chain is built from TRBV6-4 and TRBJ2-1; no clear D. This CDR3 is 15 amino acids long. The V and J ends lost 2 bases and 3 bases respectively, with 11 bases between them. Germline V gives CDR1 MRHNA, CDR2 SNTAGT. CDR3 loop: CASSDSGGYYNEQFF. The CDR3, as DNA: TGTGCCAGCAGTGACAGTGGCGGTTACTACAATGAGCAGTTCTTC.

V gene TRBV6-6 combines with J gene TRBJ1-5, with D unresolved. Deletions cut 1 base from V and 3 bases from J, with 10 bases between. This CDR3 contains 15 residues. In germline, CDR1 is MNHNY, CDR2 SVGAGI (reference sequence). The CDR3 nucleotides are TGTGCCAGCAGTTACTATGCGGGGAACAATCAGCCCCAGCATTTT. Protein sequence: CASSYYAGNNQPQHF.

The chain couples TRBV30 to TRBJ1-2; D is perhaps TRBD1 (5 bases). The CDR3 length is 14 residues. Germline CDR1 is GTSNPN and CDR2 is SVGIG (reference sequence). V lost 4 bases and J lost 0, with 12 bases in between. The CDR3 coding sequence is TGTGCCTGGACCGCAGGGAGAGCTAACTATGGCTACACCTTC. This encodes CAWTAGRANYGYTF.

The chain combines TRBV5-5 with TRBJ1-2; D is undetermined. CDR1 and CDR2 (germline): SGHKS, YYEKEE (reference sequence). V lost 1 base and J lost 4, with 5 bases in between. The CDR3 extends over 12 amino acids. DNA for the CDR3: TGTGCCAGCAGCTTGTCGGTCTATGGCTACACCTTC. Encoded protein: CASSLSVYGYTF.

This chain's CDR3 is CASSLYGGHSPLHF. The CDR3 DNA reads as TGTGCCAGCAGCTTATACGGAGGTCATTCACCCCTCCACTTT. The V and J genes are TRBV11-3 and TRBJ1-6; D not resolved. V lost 2 bases, J lost 8 bases, and 10 bases lay in between. CDR1 SGHNT and CDR2 YENEEA come from the germline V gene. The CDR3 totals 14 residues.

V usage is TRBV5-6 and J usage is TRBJ1-2; 8 nucleotides line up with TRBD1. Trimming took 0 bases from V and 4 from J; bases not matched to a gene: 8. The CDR3 covers 16 residues. Germline CDR1 and CDR2: SGHDT and YYEEEE. CDR3 DNA: TGTGCCAGCAGCTTGGTAGACAGGGGTGGGGTCTATGGCTACACCTTC. Translated, it gives CASSLVDRGGVYGYTF.

A note on this clone: This sample includes further DNA sequences coding for the same CDR3. The CDR3 coding sequence is TGTGCCAGCAGCTTGGACGGCAATCAGCCCCAGCATTTT. Encoded protein: CASSLDGNQPQHF. This chain joins TRBV7-8 and TRBJ1-5; D gene ambiguous. V gave up 3 bases and J gave up 2 bases, with 5 bases separating them. Germline CDR1 reads SGHVS; CDR2 reads FQNEAQ. This CDR3 contains 13 residues.

The rearrangement uses TRBV7-2 and TRBJ2-3; TRBD2 agrees at 12 bases. The ends lost 3 bases at V and 3 bases at J; junction bases unmatched: 7. The CDR3 has 17 residues. The V gene's germline CDR1 is SGHTA and CDR2 FQGNSA. This CDR3 reads CASSLTSGSGRTDTQYF. The CDR3 nucleotides read TGTGCCAGCAGCTTGACTAGCGGGAGTGGTAGGACAGATACGCAGTATTTT.

The J gene is TRBJ1-1, the V gene TRBV6-1; 7 bases align to TRBD1. The CDR3 has 15 amino acids. With V trimmed by 5 bases and J by 1 base, 7 bases remained unmatched. Germline CDR1 MNHNS, CDR2 SASEGT. The CDR3 DNA reads as TGTGCCAGCAGTTTTTGGACAGGCAAGAACACTGAAGCTTTCTTT. Its translation is CASSFWTGKNTEAFF.

V usage is TRBV25-1 and J usage is TRBJ1-1; 8 positions agree with TRBD1. V lost 2 bases and J lost 4; bases outside the gene matches: 3. Germline V gene data show CDR1 as MGHDK and CDR2 as SYGVNS. The CDR3 covers 14 residues. This chain's CDR3 is CASSEMTGVTEAFF. CDR3 DNA sequence: TGTGCCAGCAGTGAAATGACAGGGGTCACTGAAGCTTTCTTT. The full variable domain, completed using reference TRBV25-1 and TRBJ1-1, is EADIYQTPRYLVIGTGKKITLECSQTMGHDKMYWYQQDPGMELHLIHYSYGVNSTEKGDLSSESTVSRIRTEHFPLTLESARPSHTSQYLCASSEMTGVTEAFFGQGTRLTVV.

This chain uses TRBV5-1 with TRBJ1-6, with D unresolved. Germline V gene data show CDR1 as SGHRS and CDR2 as YFSETQ. The CDR3 totals 14 residues. V lost 5 bases and J lost 5, with 11 bases in between. The CDR3 DNA sequence: TGCGCCAGCAGAACAGCGATCAATAATTCACCCCTCCACTTT. This codes for CASRTAINNSPLHF.

The chain couples TRBV7-3 to TRBJ2-1; 12 bases fit TRBD1. V lost 5 bases, J lost 7 bases, and 9 bases stayed unmatched. The germline V gene has CDR1 SGHTA and CDR2 FQGTGA. This CDR3 has 16 residues. The CDR3 DNA sequence: TGTGCCAGCAGCCCAGCGGGGACAGGGGGCTTGAATGAGCAGTTCTTC. It specifies CASSPAGTGGLNEQFF.

A single count supports this clone. This chain joins TRBV5-6 and TRBJ1-4; TRBD1 matches at 8 bases. CDR3 length: 15 amino acids. The ends lost 4 bases at V and 5 bases at J; junction bases unmatched: 7. CDR1 is SGHDT and CDR2 is YYEEEE in the germline V gene. CDR3 nucleotide sequence: TGTGCCAGCAGCGCACAGGGGGTCTTAAATGAAAAACTGTTTTTT. Residues: CASSAQGVLNEKLFF. The full variable domain, in which reference TRBV5-6 and TRBJ1-4 provide the parts outside the CDR3, is DAGVTQSPTHLIKTRGQQVTLRCSPKSGHDTVSWYQQALGQGPQFIFQYYEEEERQRGNFPDRFSGHQFPNYSSELNVNALLLGDSALYLCASSAQGVLNEKLFFGSGTQLSVL.